This T cell receptor beta chain appears in the sequencing data of a study of T cell clonality in common variable immunodeficiency. The repertoire was sequenced with immunoSEQ multiplex PCR; TCRdb's copy has only in-frame clones and lacks some. This sample includes 50,000 to 70,000 clones with no singletons; its ten biggest clones take up about 0.8%. This clone was detected ten times or more. What it recognizes is unknown. Whole-study results and caveats: Patient heterogeneity in the CVID cohort limited correlations between repertoire features and clinical complications. Reportedly, TCR beta sequences from common variable immunodeficiency showed fewer deletions and N-nucleotide insertions. Fewer TCRbeta clones were shared among CVID subjects than controls.

Sequences were obtained from peripheral blood mononuclear cells. The clonotype was recovered from a person aged 18-70 years in good health.

The covered CDR3 bases are TGCAGCGCGACTTACTCGTTCACAGGGACG. As protein: CSATYSFTGT. Given in full, the CDR3 is CSATYSFTGTQYF. V usage is TRBV29-1 and J usage is TRBJ2-3; the D gene is possibly TRBD1 (6 bases). The CDR3 end lies 3 residues beyond the end of the read and is filled in from the germline J gene. This CDR3 has 13 amino acids. Germline CDR1 SQVTM, CDR2 ANQGSEA.